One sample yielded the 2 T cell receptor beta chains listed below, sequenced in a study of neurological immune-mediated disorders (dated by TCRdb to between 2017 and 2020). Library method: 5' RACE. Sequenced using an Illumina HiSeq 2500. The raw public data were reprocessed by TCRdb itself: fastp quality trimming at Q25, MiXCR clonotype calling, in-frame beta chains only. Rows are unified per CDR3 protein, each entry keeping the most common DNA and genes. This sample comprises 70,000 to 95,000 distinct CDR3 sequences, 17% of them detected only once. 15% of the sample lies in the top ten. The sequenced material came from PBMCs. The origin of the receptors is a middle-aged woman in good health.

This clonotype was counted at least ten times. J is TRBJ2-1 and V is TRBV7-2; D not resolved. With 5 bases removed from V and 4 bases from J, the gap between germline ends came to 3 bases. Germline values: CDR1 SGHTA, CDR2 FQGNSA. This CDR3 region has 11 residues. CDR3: CASSEYNEQFF. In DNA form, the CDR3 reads TGTGCCAGCAGCGAATACAATGAGCAGTTCTTC.

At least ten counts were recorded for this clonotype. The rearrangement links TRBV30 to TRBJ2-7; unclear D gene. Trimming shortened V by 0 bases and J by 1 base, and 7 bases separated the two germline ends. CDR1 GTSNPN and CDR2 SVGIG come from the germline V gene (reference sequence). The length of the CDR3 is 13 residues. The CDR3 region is CAWSVERSYEQYF. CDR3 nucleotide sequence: TGTGCCTGGAGTGTAGAAAGGTCCTACGAGCAGTACTTC.